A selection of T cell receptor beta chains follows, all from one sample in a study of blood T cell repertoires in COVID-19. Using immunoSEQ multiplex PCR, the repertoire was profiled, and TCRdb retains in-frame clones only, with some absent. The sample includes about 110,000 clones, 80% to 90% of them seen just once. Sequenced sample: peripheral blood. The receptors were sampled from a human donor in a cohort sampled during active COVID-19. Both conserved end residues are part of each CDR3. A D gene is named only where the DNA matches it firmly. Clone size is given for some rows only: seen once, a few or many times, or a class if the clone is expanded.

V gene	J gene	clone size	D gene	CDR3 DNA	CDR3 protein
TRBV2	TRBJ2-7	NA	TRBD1	TGTGCCGGAACTCAGGGGGAGAGTACCTCCTACGAGCAGTACTTC	CAGTQGESTSYEQYF
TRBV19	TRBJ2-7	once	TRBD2	TGTGCCAGTAGCCCAGGTGGGGCGGGAGGCCCTTTGAAGGGCGAGCAGTACTTC	CASSPGGAGGPLKGEQYF
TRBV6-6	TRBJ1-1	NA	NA	TGTGCCAGCAGTTACGGGGCGACGAACACTGAAGCTTTCTTT	CASSYGATNTEAFF
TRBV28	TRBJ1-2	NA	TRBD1	TGTGCCAGCCGCCAGGGGGCTTATGGCTACACCTTC	CASRQGAYGYTF
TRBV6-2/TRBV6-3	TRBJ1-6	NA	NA	TGTGCCAGCAGCCCCCGGGGAATTAATTCACCCCTCCACTTT	CASSPRGINSPLHF
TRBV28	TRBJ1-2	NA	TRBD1	TGTGCCAGCAGTCTACAGGGGAACATCGGCTACACCTTC	CASSLQGNIGYTF
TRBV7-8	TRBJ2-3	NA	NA	TGTGCCAGCAGCTTTTCGGGCACCCCCGGGGCAGATACGCAGTATTTT	CASSFSGTPGADTQYF
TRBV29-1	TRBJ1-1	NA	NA	TGCAGCGTTGAAGAGGCGGTCTGGGCTGAAGCTTTCTTT	CSVEEAVWAEAFF
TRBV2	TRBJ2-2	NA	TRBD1	TGTGCCAGCATAGGGACAGGGATCCCCGGGGAGCTGTTTTTT	CASIGTGIPGELFF
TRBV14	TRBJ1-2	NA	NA	TGTGCCAGCAGCCAAGATGGCGGATACTATGGCTACACCTTC	CASSQDGGYYGYTF
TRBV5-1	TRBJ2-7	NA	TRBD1	TGCGCCAGCAGCTTGGGACAGGGGAGACCCTTGGACGAGCAGTACTTC	CASSLGQGRPLDEQYF
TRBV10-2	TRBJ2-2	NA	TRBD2	TGCGCCACCAGACTAGCGGGGGGAGCCCAGGCCGGGGAGCTGTTTTTT	CATRLAGGAQAGELFF
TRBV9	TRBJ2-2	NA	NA	TGTGCCAGCTCGATTAGCGGAATAGGCACCGGGGAGCTGTTTTTT	CASSISGIGTGELFF
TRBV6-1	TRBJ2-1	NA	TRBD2	TGTGCCAGCAGGGAAGCGGGGGGGTTTCTTAATGAGCAGTTCTTC	CASREAGGFLNEQFF
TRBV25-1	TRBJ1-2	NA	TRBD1	TGTGCCAGCAGTGAAGATACTACAGGGGGCGTTTATGGCTACACCTTC	CASSEDTTGGVYGYTF
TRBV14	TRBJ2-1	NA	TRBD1	TGTGCCAGCAGCCCACGAGACAGGGGGCTCTTAGGGGGTGAGCAGTTCTTC	CASSPRDRGLLGGEQFF
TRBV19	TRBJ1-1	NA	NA	TGTGCCAGTAGTATGCAGGGCTCATACACTGAAGCTTTCTTT	CASSMQGSYTEAFF
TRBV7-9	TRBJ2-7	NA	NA	TGTGCCAGCAGCCCCTCGATCGCCCAGGGGCCCTACGAGCAGTACTTC	CASSPSIAQGPYEQYF
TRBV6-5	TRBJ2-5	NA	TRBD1	TGTGCCAGCAGTCACAGACAGGGGGCCCAAGAGACCCAGTACTTC	CASSHRQGAQETQYF
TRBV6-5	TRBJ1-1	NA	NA	TGTGCCAGCAGGGGGTCGACGGGGAGGACTGAAGCTTTCTTT	CASRGSTGRTEAFF
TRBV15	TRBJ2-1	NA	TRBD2	TGTGCCACCAGCAGAGATCGGCTAGCGGGAGGGATTGAGCAGTTCTTC	CATSRDRLAGGIEQFF
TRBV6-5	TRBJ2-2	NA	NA	TGTGCCAGCAGGCGGGGGAACACCGGGGAGCTGTTTTTT	CASRRGNTGELFF
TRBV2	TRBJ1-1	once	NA	TGTGCCAGCGAATTCCAGGGGTCGGGGAACACTGAAGCTTTCTTT	CASEFQGSGNTEAFF
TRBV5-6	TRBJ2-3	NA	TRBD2	TGTGCCAGCAGCTTGAGCGGGGGGCCACAAGATACGCAGTATTTT	CASSLSGGPQDTQYF
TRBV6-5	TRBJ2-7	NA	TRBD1	TGTGCCAGCACCAAGGGACAGGGCTGGTACGAGCAGTACTTC	CASTKGQGWYEQYF
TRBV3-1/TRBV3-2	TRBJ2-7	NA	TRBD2	TGTGCCAGCAGCCTAATGACTAGCGGCCTCTACGAGCAGTACTTC	CASSLMTSGLYEQYF
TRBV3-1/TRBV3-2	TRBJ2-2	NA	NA	TGTGCCAGCAGTCGTCGGAGGAACACCGGGGAGCTGTTTTTT	CASSRRRNTGELFF
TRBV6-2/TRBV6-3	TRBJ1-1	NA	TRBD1	TGTGCCAGCAGTTCGGGACAGTCCTGGAACACTGAAGCTTTCTTT	CASSSGQSWNTEAFF
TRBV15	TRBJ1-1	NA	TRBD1	TGTGCCACCAGCAGCGGACAGGGGACCACTGAAGCTTTCTTT	CATSSGQGTTEAFF
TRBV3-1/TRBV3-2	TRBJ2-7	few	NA	TGTGCCAGCAGTCCGGAGGTCGACTACGAGCAGTACTTC	CASSPEVDYEQYF
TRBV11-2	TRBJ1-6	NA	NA	TGTGCCAGCAGCTTAGGGCTGCCTCAGGGCTCAAATTCACCCCTCCACTTT	CASSLGLPQGSNSPLHF
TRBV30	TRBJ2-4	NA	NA	TGTGCCTGGAGTGTTGGGCAGGGGGCCAAAAACATTCAGTACTTC	CAWSVGQGAKNIQYF
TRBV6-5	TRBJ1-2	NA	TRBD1	TGTGCCAGCAGTCAGACAGGGATTAACTATGGCTACACCTTC	CASSQTGINYGYTF
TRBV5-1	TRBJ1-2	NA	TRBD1	TGCGCCAGCAGCTCGGACAGGGCTAGTTACTATGGCTACACCTTC	CASSSDRASYYGYTF
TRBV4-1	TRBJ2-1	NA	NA	TGCGCCAGCAGCCAAGAAGGCGGCAGATCCTACAATGAGCAGTTCTTC	CASSQEGGRSYNEQFF
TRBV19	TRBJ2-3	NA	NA	TGTGCCAGTAGTATAGGCTCGGGGAAGGGCACAGATACGCAGTATTTT	CASSIGSGKGTDTQYF
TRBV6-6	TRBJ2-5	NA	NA	TGTGCCAGCAGTTACTCTCCCGGTTGGGAGACCCAGTACTTC	CASSYSPGWETQYF
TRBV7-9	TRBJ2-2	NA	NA	TGTGCCAGCAGCCCCGGGGTAACGAACACCGGGGAGCTGTTTTTT	CASSPGVTNTGELFF
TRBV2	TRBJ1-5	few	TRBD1	TGTGCCAGCAGAGGGGGCCTCGGGCCCCAGCATTTT	CASRGGLGPQHF
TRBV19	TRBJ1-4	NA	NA	TGTGCCAGTAGTCCCCGCTCTACGGGGGAAAAACTGTTTTTT	CASSPRSTGEKLFF
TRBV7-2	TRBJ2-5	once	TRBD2	TGTGCCAGCAGTAAGGGACTACGGGTAGAGACCCAGTACTTC	CASSKGLRVETQYF
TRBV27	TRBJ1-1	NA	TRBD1	TGTGCCAGCAGTTTATCGGGACAGCTGAACACTGAAGCTTTCTTT	CASSLSGQLNTEAFF
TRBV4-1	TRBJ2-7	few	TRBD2	TGCGCCAGCAGCCCCACTAGCGCCTACGAGCAGTACTTC	CASSPTSAYEQYF
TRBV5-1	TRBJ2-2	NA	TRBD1	TGCGCCAGCAGCTTGAACAGGGGGCCGACGAACACCGGGGAGCTGTTTTTT	CASSLNRGPTNTGELFF
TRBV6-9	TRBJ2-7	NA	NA	TGTGCCAGCAGTTATACGGACATACACGATTCCTACGAGCAGTACTTC	CASSYTDIHDSYEQYF
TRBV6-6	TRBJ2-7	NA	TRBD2	TGTGCCAGCAGCAGTAGCGGGGGCGCTTCCTACGAGCAGTACTTC	CASSSSGGASYEQYF
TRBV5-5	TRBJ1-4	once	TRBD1	TGTGCCAGCAACGAAGGGACAGGGAGTGAAAAACTGTTTTTT	CASNEGTGSEKLFF
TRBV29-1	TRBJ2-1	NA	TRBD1	TGCAGCGTAACAGGGGGCTTCGATGAGCAGTTCTTC	CSVTGGFDEQFF
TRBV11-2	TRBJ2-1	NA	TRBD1	TGTGCCAGCAGCTCGGACAGGGTTTACAATGAGCAGTTCTTC	CASSSDRVYNEQFF
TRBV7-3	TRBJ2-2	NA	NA	TGTGCCAGCAGCTTAACGGCTTCAGGGGCGAGAACCGGGGAGCTGTTTTTT	CASSLTASGARTGELFF
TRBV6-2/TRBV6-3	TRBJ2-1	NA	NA	TGTGCCAGCAGCCCTCCTGGAGGGGTGCCCTACAATGAGCAGTTCTTC	CASSPPGGVPYNEQFF
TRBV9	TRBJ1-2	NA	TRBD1	TGTGCCAGCAGCGTAGGGGACAGGGAGTCTCCGGGAGGCTACACCTTC	CASSVGDRESPGGYTF
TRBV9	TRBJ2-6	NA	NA	TGTGCCAGCAGCCCCCCCCAGGGTGGGGCCAACGTCCTGACTTTC	CASSPPQGGANVLTF